The 22 T cell receptor beta chains listed next were all sequenced from one sample in a study of blood T cell repertoires in COVID-19. Produced via immunoSEQ multiplex PCR; TCRdb's table is partial and in-frame only. The sample contains tens of thousands of clones, around 90% of which appear only once. Sequencing was done on a sample of peripheral blood. These TCRs come from a human donor in a cohort sampled during active COVID-19.

This chain connects TRBV10-3 to TRBJ1-2; D possibly corresponds to TRBD1 (5 bases). CDR3 length equals 13 residues. CDR1 ENHRY and CDR2 SYGVKD come from the germline V gene. The V gene lost 4 bases and the J gene lost 4 bases, with 10 bases spanning the gap. CDR3 nucleotide sequence: TGTGCCATCAGTGGGGGCCCAGGCTATGGCTACACCTTC. It encodes CAISGGPGYGYTF.

This chain uses TRBV20-1 with TRBJ2-7; 11 bases match TRBD2. There are 15 residues in the CDR3. Trimming cost V 3 bases and J 0 bases; bases outside gene matches: 4. In germline, CDR1 is DFQATT, CDR2 SNEGSKA (reference sequence). The CDR3 loop reads CSASIAGGSSYEQYF. CDR3 coding DNA: TGCAGTGCTAGTATAGCGGGGGGGAGCTCCTACGAGCAGTACTTC.

This chain links TRBV7-9 with TRBJ1-2; D is possibly TRBD1 (6 bases). The length of the CDR3 is 13 residues. Germline CDR1 is SEHNR and CDR2 is FQNEAQ (reference sequence). Trimming cost V 3 bases and J 9 bases, with 14 bases left between them. As DNA, the CDR3 is TGTGCCAGCAGCTTCACCGGGACATACAGCTACACCTTC. Protein: CASSFTGTYSYTF.

This chain connects TRBV24-1 to TRBJ1-1, with D maybe TRBD1 (6 bases). V dropped 9 bases and J dropped 4 bases, with 14 bases sitting between them. The CDR3 consists of 13 residues. Looked up from germline, CDR1 is KGHDR and CDR2 is SFDVKD. The CDR3 nucleotides are TGTGCCACCCGCGGTACAGGGACCACTGAAGCTTTCTTT. This codes for CATRGTGTTEAFF.

The chain joins TRBV10-3 to TRBJ1-5, with no clear D. There are 12 residues in the CDR3. The germline V gene encodes CDR1 ENHRY and CDR2 SYGVKD. V shed 6 bases and J shed 10 bases, with 13 bases lying between them. CDR3 in DNA: TGTGCCATCAGCGAACAAGAGGGTCCCCAGCATTTT. Translation gives CAISEQEGPQHF.

The sample holds one count of this clone. The V call is TRBV7-9, the J call TRBJ1-1, with D uncertain. CDR1 and CDR2 (germline): SEHNR, FQNEAQ (reference sequence). The CDR3 runs 16 residues. The germline V and J ends were trimmed by 4 bases and 8 bases, with 23 bases remaining between them. The CDR3 region is CASSSSQTDLGAEAFF. The CDR3 DNA is TGTGCCAGCAGCTCGTCCCAGACCGACCTCGGAGCCGAAGCTTTCTTT.

This clone was observed once. The gene calls are TRBV7-6 and TRBJ1-2, with D unclear. This CDR3 comprises 12 residues. V was trimmed by 1 base and J by 4 bases, leaving 4 bases between them. In germline, CDR1 is SGHVS, CDR2 FNYEAQ. The CDR3, as DNA: TGTGCCAGCAGCTTAGACAGCTATGGCTACACCTTC. Its translation: CASSLDSYGYTF.

The rearrangement joins TRBV7-9 to TRBJ1-2, with 7 bases matching TRBD1. The CDR3 is made up of 14 amino acids. V lost 5 bases, J lost 0 bases, and 3 bases stayed unmatched. Per the germline V gene, CDR1 is SEHNR and CDR2 is FQNEAQ (reference sequence). As DNA, the CDR3 is TGTGCCAGCAGCGCACAGGGGCCTAACTATGGCTACACCTTC. Translation: CASSAQGPNYGYTF.

This clone was seen once. The CDR3 bases are TGTGCCAGTAGTACTAGCGGGGGGTTGACCGGGGAGCTGTTTTTT. It encodes CASSTSGGLTGELFF. J is TRBJ2-2 and V is TRBV19, with 11 bases lining up with TRBD2. Germline CDR1 LNHDA, CDR2 SQIVND (reference sequence). After removal of 4 bases from V and 5 bases from J, the junction contained 3 bases not matched to a gene. This CDR3 is built from 15 residues. Together with reference TRBV19 and TRBJ2-2, the CDR3 gives the full variable domain: DGGITQSPKYLFRKEGQNVTLSCEQNLNHDAMYWYRQDPGQGLRLIYYSQIVNDFQKGDIAEGYSVSREKKESFPLTVTSAQKNPTAFYLCASSTSGGLTGELFFGEGSRLTVL.

The chain has TRBV6-6 and TRBJ1-2; 7 nucleotides agree with TRBD1. Germline values: CDR1 MNHNY, CDR2 SVGAGI (reference sequence). V shed 3 bases and J 4 bases; nucleotides not matched to a gene: 5. The CDR3 runs to 14 residues. The CDR3, as DNA: TGTGCCAGCAGTTATGGAGGGGGCATCTATGGCTACACCTTC. It is translated as CASSYGGGIYGYTF.

The chain is built from TRBV15 and TRBJ2-7; 7 bases align to TRBD1. The CDR3 has 16 amino acids. The germline gives CDR1 LNHNV, CDR2 YYDKDF (reference sequence). V was pared by 0 bases and J by 2 bases, with 7 bases of the junction left unmatched. CDR3 coding DNA: TGTGCCACCAGCAGAGAAAAATCAGGGGGACCCTACGAGCAGTACTTC. Translating it yields CATSREKSGGPYEQYF.

The chain has TRBV19 and TRBJ1-5; D perhaps matches TRBD1 (5 bases). V was pared by 5 bases and J by 3 bases, with 14 bases between. Per germline, CDR1 LNHDA and CDR2 SQIVND (reference sequence). The CDR3 totals 15 residues. This chain's CDR3 is CASSVQTGYNQPQHF. The CDR3, as DNA: TGTGCCAGTAGTGTCCAAACAGGTTACAATCAGCCCCAGCATTTT.

On this clone itself: The same CDR3 arises from other DNA sequences in this sample as well. J is TRBJ1-1 and V is TRBV18; possibly TRBD1 for D (5 bases). The CDR3 has 14 amino acids. Germline V gene lookup returns CDR1 KGHSH and CDR2 LQKENI. V was clipped by 0 bases and J by 3 bases, with 8 bases between them. The CDR3 coding sequence is TGTGCCAGCTCACCACCTTCGGGGGACACTGAAGCTTTCTTT. This translates into CASSPPSGDTEAFF. The complete variable domain, with remaining parts taken from reference TRBV18 and TRBJ1-1, reads NAGVMQNPRHLVRRRGQEARLRCSPMKGHSHVYWYRQLPEEGLKFMVYLQKENIIDESGMPKERFSAEFPKEGPSILRIQQVVRGDSAAYFCASSPPSGDTEAFFGQGTRLTVV.

This rearrangement joins TRBV6-5 to TRBJ1-1, with 10 bases matching TRBD1. CDR3 size: 13 residues. CDR1 is MNHEY and CDR2 is SVGAGI in the germline V gene. V lost 8 bases, J lost 4 bases, and 4 bases stayed unmatched. CDR3 in amino acids: CASGWTGGTEAFF. CDR3 nucleotide sequence: TGTGCCAGCGGTTGGACAGGGGGCACTGAAGCTTTCTTT.

The V and J genes are TRBV29-1 and TRBJ1-2, with TRBD1 as a possible D gene (6 bases). The germline V gene encodes CDR1 SQVTM and CDR2 ANQGSEA. V was cut by 5 bases and J by 7 bases, with 14 bases left in between. The CDR3 covers 12 residues. DNA for the CDR3: TGCAGCGTTCCCCGGGGGGCAGGTGGCTACACCTTC. As protein: CSVPRGAGGYTF.

The chain employs TRBV29-1 and TRBJ2-7, with a weak D call TRBD1 (5 bases). V lost 2 bases and J lost 2, with 10 bases in between. CDR1 and CDR2 (germline): SQVTM, ANQGSEA. The CDR3 is made up of 13 amino acids. DNA of the CDR3: TGCAGCGTTGAAATAGGGGAAGCCTACGAGCAGTACTTC. This encodes CSVEIGEAYEQYF.

There are a few counts of this clone. V gene TRBV5-1 combines with J gene TRBJ1-4; D perhaps matches TRBD1 (5 bases). Germline lookup yields CDR1 SGHRS and CDR2 YFSETQ. This CDR3 comprises 15 residues. V shed 0 bases and J shed 0 bases, with 6 bases lying between them. CDR3 coding DNA: TGCGCCAGCAGCTTGGGCAGGGCAACTAATGAAAAACTGTTTTTT. Translating it yields CASSLGRATNEKLFF. The entire variable domain, with the rest obtained from reference TRBV5-1 and TRBJ1-4, is as follows: KAGVTQTPRYLIKTRGQQVTLSCSPISGHRSVSWYQQTPGQGLQFLFEYFSETQRNKGNFPGRFSGRQFSNSRSEMNVSTLELGDSALYLCASSLGRATNEKLFFGSGTQLSVL.

This clone has only one observation. The rearrangement links TRBV11-2 to TRBJ1-2, with TRBD1 matching 12 bases. The CDR3 extends over 17 amino acids. The germline CDR1 and CDR2 sequences are SGHAT and FQNNGV. The trim removed 4 bases at V and 1 base at J, leaving 7 bases unmatched. This chain's CDR3 is CASSSGGQGAINYGYTF. DNA for the CDR3: TGTGCCAGCAGCTCAGGGGGACAGGGGGCTATTAACTATGGCTACACCTTC.

The chain employs TRBV27 and TRBJ1-6, with no clear D. V was clipped by 0 bases and J by 10 bases, with 13 bases between them. The germline gives CDR1 MNHEY, CDR2 SMNVEV (reference sequence). The CDR3 covers 15 residues. CDR3 coding DNA: TGTGCCAGCAGTTTATCAGGAGGGCTTGGCTCACCCCTCCACTTT. Protein product: CASSLSGGLGSPLHF.

The rearrangement joins TRBV5-6 to TRBJ2-7; TRBD1 is a possible D gene (6 bases). The CDR3 loop spans 15 amino acids. Looked up from germline, CDR1 is SGHDT and CDR2 is YYEEEE. V lost 2 bases and J lost 3, with 15 bases in between. The CDR3 DNA reads TGTGCCAGCAGCTTCGAGGGGACAAAACACTACGAGCAGTACTTC. Its protein is CASSFEGTKHYEQYF.

V gene TRBV4-1 combines with J gene TRBJ2-1, with D tentatively TRBD1 (6 bases). The V gene lost 2 bases and the J gene lost 4 bases, with 9 bases spanning the gap. CDR1 is MGHRA and CDR2 is YSYEKL in the germline V gene. CDR3 length: 14 residues. The CDR3 DNA reads TGCGCCAGCAGCCAAAAGGGACAATACAATGAGCAGTTCTTC. Protein product: CASSQKGQYNEQFF.

The chain carries TRBV12-3 or TRBV12-4 and TRBJ1-2, with a possible D match to TRBD1 (6 bases). The V gene lost 4 bases and the J gene lost 8 bases, with 14 bases spanning the gap. The CDR3 totals 13 residues. The CDR3 loop reads CASSSQGRYGYTF. The CDR3 coding sequence is TGTGCCAGCAGTTCACAGGGAAGATACGGCTACACCTTC.